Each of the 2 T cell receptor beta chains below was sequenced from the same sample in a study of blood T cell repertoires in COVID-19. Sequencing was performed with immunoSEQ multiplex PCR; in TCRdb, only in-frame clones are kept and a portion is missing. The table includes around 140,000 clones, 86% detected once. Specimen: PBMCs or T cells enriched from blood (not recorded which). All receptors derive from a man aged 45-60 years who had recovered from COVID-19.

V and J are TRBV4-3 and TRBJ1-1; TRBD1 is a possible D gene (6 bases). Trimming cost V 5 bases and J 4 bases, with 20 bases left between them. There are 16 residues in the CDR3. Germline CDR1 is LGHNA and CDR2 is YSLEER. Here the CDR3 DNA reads TGCGCCAGCAGCTCAAGAAGTATTAGGGGGAGCACTGAAGCTTTCTTT. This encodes CASSSRSIRGSTEAFF.

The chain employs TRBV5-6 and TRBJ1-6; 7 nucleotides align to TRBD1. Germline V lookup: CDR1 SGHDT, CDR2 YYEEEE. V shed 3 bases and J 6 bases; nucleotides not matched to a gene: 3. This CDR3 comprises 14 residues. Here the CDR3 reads CASSSDRVNSPLHF. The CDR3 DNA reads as TGTGCCAGCAGCTCTGACAGGGTTAATTCACCCCTCCACTTT.